The present entry profiles one TCR beta chain with its context. The CDR3 extends over 14 amino acids. V lost 8 bases and J lost 0, with 11 bases in between. Per germline, CDR1 MGHDK and CDR2 SYGVNS. These data are taken from a study of blood T cells in healthy people across ages. Using a J-beta primer mix together with a sample-barcoded 5' primer, a second PCR was run for about 7 to 12 cycles. MiXCR, run by TCRdb on the 5' RACE reads, gives a single entry per CDR3 protein. The sample has roughly 650,000 distinct CDR3 sequences; roughly 32% are singletons. Sequencing was done on a sample of blood. This chain connects TRBV25-1 to TRBJ1-3; perhaps TRBD1 as D (5 bases). This TCR came from a woman aged 80 or over in good health. DNA for the CDR3: TGTGCCAGCGAGGACACAAGCTCTGGAAACACCATATATTTT. This gives the protein CASEDTSSGNTIYF.